The rows below give T cell receptor beta chains drawn from one sample of a study of blood T cell repertoires in COVID-19. The data were produced by immunoSEQ multiplex PCR, yet TCRdb's version contains in-frame clones alone and is incomplete. The table records around 260,000 clones, approximately 90% of them present only once. The sequencing input was peripheral blood. All receptors come from a man in his thirties or forties with acute or convalescent COVID-19. Each CDR3 is given with its conserved first and last residue. The D gene is left open where the match is weak. The size entry is marked missing in some rows and otherwise reads once, few, many or a size class.

v_gene	abundance	d_gene	j_gene	CDR3nt	CDR3aa
TRBV10-1	NA	TRBD2	TRBJ2-7	TGCGCCAGCAGTGAGGGACTAGGGCCTTACGAGCAGTACTTC	CASSEGLGPYEQYF
TRBV5-5	NA	TRBD1	TRBJ1-2	TGTGCCAGCAGCGGGACACAGGGGACTGGCTACACCTTC	CASSGTQGTGYTF
TRBV2	NA	NA	TRBJ2-2	TGTGCCAGCAGTGAAGCCCGCACCGGGGAGCTGTTTTTT	CASSEARTGELFF
TRBV5-4	NA	NA	TRBJ1-3	TGTGCCAGCAGCTTCGACAGTAGAAACACCATATATTTT	CASSFDSRNTIYF
TRBV24-1	once	NA	TRBJ1-2	TGTGCCACCAGTGATCCCCTGGCAGTTGGCTACACCTTC	CATSDPLAVGYTF
TRBV5-6	NA	TRBD2	TRBJ2-6	TGTGCCAGCAGCTTGAGGGCTAGCGGGAGTCCTGGGGCCAACGTCCTGACTTTC	CASSLRASGSPGANVLTF
TRBV6-5	NA	NA	TRBJ1-5	TGTGCCAGCAGTTCAGTATCAGGGTATCAGCCCCAGCATTTT	CASSSVSGYQPQHF
TRBV27	NA	NA	TRBJ1-5	TGTGCCAGCAGTTTCGCCAGGGCCCAGCCCCAGCATTTT	CASSFARAQPQHF
TRBV30	NA	TRBD2	TRBJ2-1	TGTGCCTGGAGTGTTCAGCGGGGGCGCTACAATGAGCAGTTCTTC	CAWSVQRGRYNEQFF
TRBV5-1	NA	NA	TRBJ1-4	TGCGCCAGCAGCCAGGGCAACAGGGCAACTAATGAAAAACTGTTTTTT	CASSQGNRATNEKLFF
TRBV29-1	NA	NA	TRBJ2-3	TGCAGCGTTGTAGGGGGAGGGCGTTCAGATACGCAGTATTTT	CSVVGGGRSDTQYF
TRBV18	once	NA	TRBJ2-1	TGTGCCAGCTCACCCTCAAGACAGGCCCCCCATGAGCAGTTCTTC	CASSPSRQAPHEQFF
TRBV19	NA	TRBD1	TRBJ2-7	TGTGCCAGTAGTAAGACAGGGGGCCCCTACGAGCAGTACTTC	CASSKTGGPYEQYF
TRBV28	NA	NA	TRBJ1-5	TGTGCCAGCAGTTTGCCTGCCCGGGGGGTCCAGCCCCAGCATTTT	CASSLPARGVQPQHF
TRBV18	NA	NA	TRBJ2-5	TGTGCCAGCTCACCAGGCTCGGGGAGAGAGACCCAGTACTTC	CASSPGSGRETQYF
TRBV5-6	NA	TRBD1	TRBJ1-2	TGTGCCAGCAGCATTTCGGACAGGGCACATGGCTACACCTTC	CASSISDRAHGYTF
TRBV6-1	NA	TRBD2	TRBJ2-2	TGTGCCAGCAGTGAAGACGTAGCGGGAGCGACCGGGGAGCTGTTTTTT	CASSEDVAGATGELFF
TRBV5-4	NA	NA	TRBJ1-1	TGTGCCAGCAAGGGGGGGTCTGAAGCTTTCTTT	CASKGGSEAFF
TRBV30	NA	TRBD1	TRBJ1-5	TGTGCCTGGAAACAGGGGCATGATCAGCCCCAGCATTTT	CAWKQGHDQPQHF
TRBV3-1/TRBV3-2	NA	NA	TRBJ1-1	TGTGCCAGCAGCCAAGATGGGAGAGCCTTTGAAGCTTTCTTT	CASSQDGRAFEAFF